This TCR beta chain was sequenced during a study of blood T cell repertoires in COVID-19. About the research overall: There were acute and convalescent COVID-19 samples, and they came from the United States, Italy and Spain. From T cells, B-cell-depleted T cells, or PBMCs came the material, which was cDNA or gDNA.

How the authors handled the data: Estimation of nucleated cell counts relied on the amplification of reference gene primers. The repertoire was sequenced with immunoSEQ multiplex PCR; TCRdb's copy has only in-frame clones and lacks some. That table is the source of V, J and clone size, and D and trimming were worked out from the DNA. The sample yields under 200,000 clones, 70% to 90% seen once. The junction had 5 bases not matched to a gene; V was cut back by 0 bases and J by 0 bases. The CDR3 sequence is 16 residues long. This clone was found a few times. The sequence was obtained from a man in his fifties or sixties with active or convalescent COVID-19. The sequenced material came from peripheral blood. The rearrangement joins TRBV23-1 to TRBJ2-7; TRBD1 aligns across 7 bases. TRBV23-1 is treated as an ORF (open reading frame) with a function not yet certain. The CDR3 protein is CASSQSCRGSSYEQYF. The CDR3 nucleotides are TGCGCCAGCAGTCAATCCTGCAGGGGGAGCTCCTACGAGCAGTACTTC.